The 23 T cell receptor beta chains below were found in one sample sequenced in a study of graft-versus-host responses after intestinal transplantation. These receptors' targets are unknown. The protocol was immunoSEQ multiplex PCR, while the TCRdb copy is restricted to in-frame clones and leaves out a portion. The sample has about 93,000 clones; roughly 93% are singletons. The material was unstimulated CD8+ T cells sorted from spleen or lymph node cells, obtained before intestinal transplant. The receptors stem from a human donor who received an intestinal transplant.

This clone occurred once. This chain joins TRBV11-2 and TRBJ1-2; no firm D call. Germline-derived CDR1 and CDR2 are SGHAT and FQNNGV. Trimming removed 2 bases at V and 6 bases at J, with 13 bases between. The CDR3 covers 14 residues. CDR3 loop: CASSLLPGSDGYTF. The CDR3 nucleotides are TGTGCCAGCAGCTTATTACCAGGATCGGATGGCTACACCTTC.

This clone has only one observation. The V gene is TRBV19, the J gene TRBJ2-2; 11 nucleotides match TRBD1. The length of the CDR3 is 16 residues. The germline CDR1 and CDR2 sequences are LNHDA and SQIVND (reference sequence). The V and J ends lost 3 bases and 4 bases, in that order; junction bases with no gene match: 4. CDR3 residues: CASSISGTGGTGELFF. In DNA form, the CDR3 reads TGTGCCAGTAGTATCTCCGGGACAGGGGGCACCGGGGAGCTGTTTTTT. Combining the CDR3 with reference TRBV19 and TRBJ2-2 gives the whole variable domain DGGITQSPKYLFRKEGQNVTLSCEQNLNHDAMYWYRQDPGQGLRLIYYSQIVNDFQKGDIAEGYSVSREKKESFPLTVTSAQKNPTAFYLCASSISGTGGTGELFFGEGSRLTVL.

The CDR3 sequence: CASSNSISGTNYEQFF. In DNA, the CDR3 is TGTGCCAGCAGTAATAGTATCAGCGGGACTAATTATGAGCAGTTCTTC. The V and J genes are TRBV7-6 and TRBJ2-1; 7 positions agree with TRBD2. This CDR3 region has 16 residues. Trimming at V came to 6 bases and at J to 8 bases, leaving 16 bases not matched to a gene. The germline gives CDR1 SGHVS, CDR2 FNYEAQ.

This clone showed up just once. This chain links TRBV30 with TRBJ2-7, with D maybe TRBD1 (6 bases). The CDR3 contains 15 residues. CDR1 GTSNPN and CDR2 SVGIG come from the germline V gene (reference sequence). Trimming took off 1 base at V and 5 bases at J, with 18 bases between the two ends. CDR3 DNA: TGTGCCTGGAGTGGGGACGGGATCAGGGGCCACGAGCAGTACTTC. The encoded protein is CAWSGDGIRGHEQYF.

This clone appeared a single time. The rearrangement links TRBV28 to TRBJ2-3, with TRBD2 as a possible D gene (5 bases). The CDR3 has 15 residues. The V gene lost 2 bases and the J gene lost 4 bases, with 13 bases spanning the gap. Germline V CDR1 and CDR2: MDHEN, SYDVKM. The CDR3 DNA sequence: TGTGCCAGCAGTTTAGGCCTCGGGAACTCAGATACGCAGTATTTT. This sequence encodes CASSLGLGNSDTQYF.

The chain is built from TRBV27 and TRBJ2-1, with 12 bases identical to TRBD2. With V trimmed by 4 bases and J by 8 bases, 9 bases remained unmatched. The germline V gene has CDR1 MNHEY and CDR2 SMNVEV (reference sequence). There are 16 residues in the CDR3. DNA for the CDR3: TGTGCCAGCAGTTCCGTCACTAGCGGGAGGTGGTATGAGCAGTTCTTC. This sequence encodes CASSSVTSGRWYEQFF.

This rearrangement joins TRBV7-7 to TRBJ2-3, with a weak D call TRBD2 (6 bases). This CDR3 comprises 15 residues. Germline values: CDR1 SSHAT, CDR2 FNYEAQ (reference sequence). V lost 2 bases to trimming and J lost 0 bases, with 9 bases between them. The CDR3 DNA is TGTGCCAGCAGCTTAACCAGCGGGAGCACAGATACGCAGTATTTT. Translation gives CASSLTSGSTDTQYF.

The chain links TRBV13 to TRBJ2-5; 7 nucleotides align to TRBD2. There are 15 residues in the CDR3. Germline V CDR1 and CDR2: PRHDT, FYEKMQ (reference sequence). V was clipped by 4 bases and J by 5 bases; unmatched bases: 10. The CDR3 sequence is CASSSRGLGLETQYF. The DNA for the CDR3 is TGTGCCAGCAGCTCCCGAGGACTAGGGTTGGAGACCCAGTACTTC.

This chain uses TRBV27 with TRBJ1-2; TRBD1 is a possible D gene (5 bases). Germline CDR1 and CDR2: MNHEY and SMNVEV (reference sequence). V dropped 5 bases and J dropped 1 base, with 11 bases sitting between them. This CDR3 spans 14 amino acids. CDR3: CASSPPGLNYGYTF. The CDR3 DNA sequence: TGTGCCAGCAGTCCCCCGGGACTTAACTATGGCTACACCTTC.

The V and J genes are TRBV7-9 and TRBJ2-2; 10 nucleotides match TRBD2. The germline CDR1 and CDR2 sequences are SEHNR and FQNEAQ (reference sequence). The junction had 13 bases not matched to a gene; V was cut back by 5 bases and J by 4 bases. The CDR3 loop spans 18 amino acids. CDR3 sequence reads: CASSVTRAGGPGTGELFF. The CDR3, as DNA: TGTGCCAGCAGCGTAACTAGAGCGGGAGGGCCGGGCACCGGGGAGCTGTTTTTT.

Points on this clone: The germline gene is not matched at one end of the junction; a read error may be the cause. The chain employs TRBV27 and TRBJ1-1; 7 bases match TRBD1. Looked up from germline, CDR1 is MNHEY and CDR2 is SMNVEV (reference sequence). The CDR3 sequence is 13 residues long. In nucleotides, the CDR3 is TGTGCCAGCAGTAAGACAGGGAACGCTGAAGCTTTCTTT. Protein product: CASSKTGNAEAFF.

CDR3 coding DNA: TGTGCCAGCAGCCTGCAGGGGGCGGCCTACGAGCAGTACTTC. It yields the protein CASSLQGAAYEQYF. J is TRBJ2-7 and V is TRBV4-2; TRBD1 matches 8 bases. J gave up 2 bases and V 4 bases, and 4 bases lay outside the gene matches. The CDR3 loop spans 14 amino acids. The germline V gene encodes CDR1 LGHNA and CDR2 YNFKEQ.

This clone occurred once. Germline is not matched at one junction end, which may reflect a read error. Other DNA sequences in this sample translate to the same CDR3. The chain links TRBV13 to TRBJ2-1; the D is unclear. The germline V gene encodes CDR1 PRHDT and CDR2 FYEKMQ (reference sequence). This CDR3 has 11 residues. The CDR3 spells CASSLATAQFF. The CDR3 DNA sequence: TGTGCCAGCAGTTTAGCTACAGCTCAGTTCTTC.

The chain carries TRBV19 and TRBJ2-7; 8 bases fit TRBD2. This CDR3 is built from 15 residues. V was clipped by 4 bases and J by 2 bases; unmatched bases: 7. Germline CDR1 LNHDA, CDR2 SQIVND (reference sequence). The CDR3 DNA reads TGTGCCAGTAGTAGGACGGGACTAGATCCCTACGAGCAGTACTTC. This sequence encodes CASSRTGLDPYEQYF.

The chain couples TRBV4-3 to TRBJ1-5, with 8 bases fitting TRBD1. J lost 2 bases, V lost 0 bases, and 6 bases had no gene match. Germline V gives CDR1 LGHNA, CDR2 YSLEER. The CDR3 runs to 17 residues. The CDR3 DNA reads TGCGCCAGCAGCCAAGATCTCACAGGGGGACGCAATCAGCCCCAGCATTTT. Protein: CASSQDLTGGRNQPQHF.

The CDR3 sequence is CASSSSGGGSSYNSPLHF. For the CDR3, the DNA is TGTGCCAGCAGCTCGTCGGGGGGGGGAAGCTCCTATAATTCACCCCTCCACTTT. The V gene is TRBV7-2, the J gene TRBJ1-6, with a tentative D call TRBD1 (5 bases). V was trimmed by 4 bases and J by 0 bases, leaving 16 bases between them. Germline V gene lookup returns CDR1 SGHTA and CDR2 FQGNSA. CDR3 size: 18 residues. The full variable domain, rest sourced from reference TRBV7-2 and TRBJ1-6, is GAGVSQSPSNKVTEKGKDVELRCDPISGHTALYWYRQSLGQGLEFLIYFQGNSAPDKSGLPSDRFSAERTGGSVSTLTIQRTQQEDSAVYLCASSSSGGGSSYNSPLHFGNGTRLTVT.

The genes are TRBV9 and TRBJ1-2; a possible D gene is TRBD1 (5 bases). Trimming took off 3 bases at V and 1 base at J, with 16 bases between the two ends. Germline lookup yields CDR1 SGDLS and CDR2 YYNGEE. This CDR3 is built from 16 residues. The DNA of the CDR3 is TGTGCCAGCAGCGCACATTACATGGGGCATAACTATGGCTACACCTTC. This encodes CASSAHYMGHNYGYTF.

The rearrangement links TRBV27 to TRBJ1-5; 9 bases map to TRBD1. V shed 4 bases, J shed 7 bases, and the junction held 5 bases outside the gene matches. Germline V gene sequence: CDR1 MNHEY, CDR2 SMNVEV (reference sequence). CDR3 length: 14 residues. CDR3 in amino acids: CASSSLTGGQPQHF. CDR3 sequence (DNA): TGTGCCAGCAGTTCCTTGACAGGGGGGCAGCCCCAGCATTTT.

This clone has a single count. DNA for the CDR3: TGTGCCTGGAGTGTAGTGAGTTCCTACGAGCAGTACTTC. Protein product: CAWSVVSSYEQYF. This chain joins TRBV30 and TRBJ2-7; D is unresolved. Germline CDR1 and CDR2: GTSNPN and SVGIG (reference sequence). The CDR3 spans 13 residues. V gave up 0 bases and J gave up 1 base, with 7 bases separating them.

The table lists this clone with a count of one. This rearrangement joins TRBV28 to TRBJ2-1; tentative D call: TRBD2 (5 bases). V dropped 4 bases and J dropped 5 bases, with 15 bases sitting between them. The CDR3 is made up of 15 amino acids. Germline values: CDR1 MDHEN, CDR2 SYDVKM. CDR3 sequence (DNA): TGTGCCAGCAGTTGGATCGTGGACTCGAACAATGAGCAGTTCTTC. This codes for CASSWIVDSNNEQFF. Drawing the rest from reference TRBV28 and TRBJ2-1, the complete variable domain is DVKVTQSSRYLVKRTGEKVFLECVQDMDHENMFWYRQDPGLGLRLIYFSYDVKMKEKGDIPEGYSVSREKKERFSLILESASTNQTSMYLCASSWIVDSNNEQFFGPGTRLTVL.

This chain joins TRBV9 and TRBJ2-7; D might be TRBD1 (5 bases). Trimming took off 0 bases at V and 0 bases at J, with 7 bases between the two ends. The CDR3 extends over 14 amino acids. CDR1 and CDR2 (germline): SGDLS, YYNGEE. The CDR3 sequence: CASSVGQNSYEQYF. DNA for the CDR3: TGTGCCAGCAGCGTAGGACAGAACTCCTACGAGCAGTACTTC.

The V and J genes are TRBV28 and TRBJ2-7, with D possibly TRBD2 on 6 matching bases. The CDR3 consists of 15 residues. Trimming stripped 6 bases from V and 2 bases from J, with 17 bases between. Germline V gives CDR1 MDHEN, CDR2 SYDVKM. The CDR3 protein is CASSRKRDFAYEQYF. The CDR3 nucleotides read TGTGCCAGCAGCCGAAAACGGGACTTTGCCTACGAGCAGTACTTC.

The chain has TRBV7-2 and TRBJ2-1; TRBD2 matches at 8 bases. The CDR3 sequence is 14 residues long. V dropped 6 bases and J dropped 6; count of bases not matched to a gene: 7. Germline V gives CDR1 SGHTA, CDR2 FQGNSA. CDR3 protein: CASRSGTSANEQFF. As DNA, the CDR3 is TGTGCCAGCAGATCCGGGACTAGTGCCAATGAGCAGTTCTTC.